This TCR beta chain was sequenced during a study of T cells in localized non-small cell lung cancer. Study-wide points: Longer survival (overall) was linked to higher T cell density in blood. Heterogeneity stays possible, as sequencing covered only one tumor region. Turning up in adjacent lung were a median 57 of the top 100 tumor clones.

Profiled with immunoSEQ multiplex PCR; TCRdb holds only in-frame clones, not every one. The profile shows 23,000 or so clones, 86% of them singletons. Concerning this clone: Its antigen is currently unknown.

Trimming stripped 3 bases from V and 7 bases from J, with 3 bases between. CDR3 size: 10 residues. The V gene's germline CDR1 is MNHNS and CDR2 SASEGT. V and J are TRBV6-1 and TRBJ1-1, with D uncertain. The TCR was taken from a woman between 35 and 75 years old with stage I lung adenocarcinoma. The sample consisted of peripheral blood, taken before any cancer treatment. CDR3 residues: CASSDGEAFF. The DNA of the CDR3 is TGTGCCAGCAGTGACGGTGAAGCTTTCTTT.